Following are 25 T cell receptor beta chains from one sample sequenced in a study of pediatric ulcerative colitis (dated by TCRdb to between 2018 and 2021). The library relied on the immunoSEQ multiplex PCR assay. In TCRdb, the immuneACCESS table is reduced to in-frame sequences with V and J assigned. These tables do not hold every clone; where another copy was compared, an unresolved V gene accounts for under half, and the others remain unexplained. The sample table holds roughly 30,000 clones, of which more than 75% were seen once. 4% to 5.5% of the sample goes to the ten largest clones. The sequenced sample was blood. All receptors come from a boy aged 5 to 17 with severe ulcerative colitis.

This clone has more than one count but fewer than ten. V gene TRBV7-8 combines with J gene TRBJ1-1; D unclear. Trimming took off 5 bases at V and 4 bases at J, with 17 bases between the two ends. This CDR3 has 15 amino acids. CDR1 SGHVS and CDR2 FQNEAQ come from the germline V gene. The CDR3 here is CASSPVYAIGTEAFF. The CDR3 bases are TGTGCCAGCAGCCCTGTTTACGCGATTGGCACTGAAGCTTTCTTT.

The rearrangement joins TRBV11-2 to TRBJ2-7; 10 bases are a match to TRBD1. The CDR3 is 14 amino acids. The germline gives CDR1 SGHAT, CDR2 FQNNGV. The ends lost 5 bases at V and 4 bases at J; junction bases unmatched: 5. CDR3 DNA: TGTGCCAGCAGCCGAAGGGACAGGGGTTACGAGCAGTACTTC. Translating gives CASSRRDRGYEQYF.

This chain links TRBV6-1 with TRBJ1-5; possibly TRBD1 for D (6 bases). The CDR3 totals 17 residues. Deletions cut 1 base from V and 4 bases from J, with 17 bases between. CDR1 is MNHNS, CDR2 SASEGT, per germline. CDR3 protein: CASSEGEGGAWNQPQHF. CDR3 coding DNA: TGTGCCAGCAGTGAAGGCGAGGGGGGCGCTTGGAATCAGCCCCAGCATTTT.

CDR3: CASSLAGDLNTEAFF. DNA for the CDR3: TGTGCCAGCAGCTTGGCAGGGGACCTAAACACTGAAGCTTTCTTT. The chain couples TRBV5-6 to TRBJ1-1, with D possibly matching TRBD1 (6 bases). The V end lost 0 bases, the J end lost 2 bases, and 11 bases lay between the germline ends. The CDR3 has 15 amino acids. CDR1 SGHDT and CDR2 YYEEEE come from the germline V gene.

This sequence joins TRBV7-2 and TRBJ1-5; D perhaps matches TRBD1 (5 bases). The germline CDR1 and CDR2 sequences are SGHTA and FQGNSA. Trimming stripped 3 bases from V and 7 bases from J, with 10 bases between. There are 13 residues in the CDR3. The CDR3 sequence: CASSFRRGQPQHF. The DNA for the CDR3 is TGTGCCAGCAGCTTCCGAAGGGGCCAGCCCCAGCATTTT.

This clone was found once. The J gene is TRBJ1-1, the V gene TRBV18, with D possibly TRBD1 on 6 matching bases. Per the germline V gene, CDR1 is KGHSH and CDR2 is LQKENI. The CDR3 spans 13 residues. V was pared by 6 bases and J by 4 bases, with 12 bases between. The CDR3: CASSSDRTTEAFF. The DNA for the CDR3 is TGTGCCAGCTCCTCGGACAGAACCACTGAAGCTTTCTTT.

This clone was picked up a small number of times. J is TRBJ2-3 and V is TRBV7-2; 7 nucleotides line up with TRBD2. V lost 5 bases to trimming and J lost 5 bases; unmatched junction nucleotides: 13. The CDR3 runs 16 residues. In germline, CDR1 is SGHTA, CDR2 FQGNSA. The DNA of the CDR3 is TGTGCCAGCAGCCAACCTAGCGGACCCGGGATAGATACGCAGTATTTT. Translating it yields CASSQPSGPGIDTQYF.

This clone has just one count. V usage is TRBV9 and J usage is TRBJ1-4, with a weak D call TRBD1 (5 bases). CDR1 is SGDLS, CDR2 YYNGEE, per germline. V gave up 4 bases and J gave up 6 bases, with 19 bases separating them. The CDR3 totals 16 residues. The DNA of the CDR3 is TGTGCCAGCAGCCCTGGGACCATTACGGGTCATGAAAAACTGTTTTTT. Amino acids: CASSPGTITGHEKLFF.

The CDR3 coding sequence is TGTGCCAGCAGCTTAGCTCCTTATACGCAGTATTTT. It codes for CASSLAPYTQYF. This chain connects TRBV11-2 to TRBJ2-3; D uncertain. This CDR3 has 12 residues. Germline-derived CDR1 and CDR2 are SGHAT and FQNNGV. V was pared by 1 base and J by 7 bases, with 6 bases between.

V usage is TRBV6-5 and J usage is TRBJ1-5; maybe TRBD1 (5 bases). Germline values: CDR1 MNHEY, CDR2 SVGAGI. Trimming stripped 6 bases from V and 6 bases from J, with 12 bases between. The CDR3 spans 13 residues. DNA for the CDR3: TGTGCCAGCAGGGGGACTGGGGGTCAGCCCCAGCATTTT. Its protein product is CASRGTGGQPQHF.

CDR3 sequence (DNA): TGTGCCAGCAGCCAAGACAAAAACACTGAAGCTTTCTTT. Translated, it gives CASSQDKNTEAFF. The chain couples TRBV5-4 to TRBJ1-1; no firm D call. There are 13 residues in the CDR3. The ends were cut back, 4 bases at V and 2 bases at J, with 9 bases in the middle. CDR1 is SGHNT, CDR2 YYREEE, per germline (reference sequence).

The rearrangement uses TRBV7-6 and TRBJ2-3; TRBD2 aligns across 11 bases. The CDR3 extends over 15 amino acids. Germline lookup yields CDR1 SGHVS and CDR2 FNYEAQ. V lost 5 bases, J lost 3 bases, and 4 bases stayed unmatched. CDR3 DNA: TGTGCCAGCAGCAAGGGACTAGCGGTTACAGATACGCAGTATTTT. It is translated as CASSKGLAVTDTQYF.

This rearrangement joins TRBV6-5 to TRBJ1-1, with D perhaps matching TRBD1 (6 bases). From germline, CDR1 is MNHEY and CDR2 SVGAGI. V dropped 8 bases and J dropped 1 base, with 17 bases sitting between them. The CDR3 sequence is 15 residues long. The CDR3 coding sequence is TGTGCCAGCCTAGATTTGGACAGAACGAACACTGAAGCTTTCTTT. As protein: CASLDLDRTNTEAFF.

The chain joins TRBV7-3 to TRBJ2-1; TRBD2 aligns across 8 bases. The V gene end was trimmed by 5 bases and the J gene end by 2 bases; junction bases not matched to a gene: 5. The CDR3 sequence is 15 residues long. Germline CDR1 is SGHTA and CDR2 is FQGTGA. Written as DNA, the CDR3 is TGTGCCAGCAGCGCGGGGGGATACACCTACAATGAGCAGTTCTTC. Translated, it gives CASSAGGYTYNEQFF.

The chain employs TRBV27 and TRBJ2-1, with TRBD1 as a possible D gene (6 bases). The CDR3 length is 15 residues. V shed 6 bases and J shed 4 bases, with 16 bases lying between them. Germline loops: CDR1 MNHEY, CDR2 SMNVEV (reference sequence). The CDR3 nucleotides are TGTGCCAGCAGCCTGGGACACCTGAAATACAATGAGCAGTTCTTC. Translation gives CASSLGHLKYNEQFF.

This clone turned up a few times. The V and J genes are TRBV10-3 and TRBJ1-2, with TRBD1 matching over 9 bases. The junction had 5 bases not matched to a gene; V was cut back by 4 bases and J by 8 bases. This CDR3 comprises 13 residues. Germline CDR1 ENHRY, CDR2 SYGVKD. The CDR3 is CAISGGTGRGYTF. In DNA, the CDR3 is TGTGCCATCAGTGGAGGGACAGGGCGAGGCTACACCTTC.

CDR3 in DNA: TGTGCCAGCAGCTTAGTAGGCGGGGGGTACAATGAGCAGTTCTTC. Protein sequence: CASSLVGGGYNEQFF. This chain joins TRBV11-2 and TRBJ2-1; 8 bases are shared with TRBD2. Trimming at V came to 1 base and at J to 4 bases, leaving 3 bases not matched to a gene. CDR3 size: 15 residues. Germline-derived CDR1 and CDR2 are SGHAT and FQNNGV.

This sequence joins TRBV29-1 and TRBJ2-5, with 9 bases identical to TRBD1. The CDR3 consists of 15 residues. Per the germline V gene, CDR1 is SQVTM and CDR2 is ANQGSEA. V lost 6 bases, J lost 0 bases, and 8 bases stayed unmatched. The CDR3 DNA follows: TGCAGCGTGCTCCGGGACAGGGTGTACCAAGAGACCCAGTACTTC. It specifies CSVLRDRVYQETQYF.

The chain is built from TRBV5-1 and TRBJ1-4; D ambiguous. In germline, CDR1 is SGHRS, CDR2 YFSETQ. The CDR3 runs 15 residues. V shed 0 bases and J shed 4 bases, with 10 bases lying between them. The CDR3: CASSLGGIINEKLFF. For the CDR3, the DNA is TGCGCCAGCAGCTTGGGGGGAATAATTAATGAAAAACTGTTTTTT. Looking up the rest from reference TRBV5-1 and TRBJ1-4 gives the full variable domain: KAGVTQTPRYLIKTRGQQVTLSCSPISGHRSVSWYQQTPGQGLQFLFEYFSETQRNKGNFPGRFSGRQFSNSRSEMNVSTLELGDSALYLCASSLGGIINEKLFFGSGTQLSVL.

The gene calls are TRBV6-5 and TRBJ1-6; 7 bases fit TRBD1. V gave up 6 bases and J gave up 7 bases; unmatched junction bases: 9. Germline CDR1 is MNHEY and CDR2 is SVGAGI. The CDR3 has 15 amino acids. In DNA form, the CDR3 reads TGTGCCAGCAGAGTAGACAGGGCCCGGAATTCACCCCTCCACTTT. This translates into CASRVDRARNSPLHF.

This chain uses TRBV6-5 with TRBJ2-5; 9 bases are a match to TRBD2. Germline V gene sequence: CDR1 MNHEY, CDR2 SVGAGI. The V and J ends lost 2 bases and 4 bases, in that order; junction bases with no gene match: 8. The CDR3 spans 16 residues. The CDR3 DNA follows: TGTGCCAGCAGTTACGAGTGGCGGGGGGGCCCAGAGACCCAGTACTTC. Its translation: CASSYEWRGGPETQYF.

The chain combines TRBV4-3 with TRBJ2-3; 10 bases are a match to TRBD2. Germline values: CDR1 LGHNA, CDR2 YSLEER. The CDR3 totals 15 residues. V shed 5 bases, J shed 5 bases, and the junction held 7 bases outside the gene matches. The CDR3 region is CASSERGGHRDTQYF. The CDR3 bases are TGCGCCAGCAGCGAGCGGGGGGGCCATAGAGATACGCAGTATTTT.

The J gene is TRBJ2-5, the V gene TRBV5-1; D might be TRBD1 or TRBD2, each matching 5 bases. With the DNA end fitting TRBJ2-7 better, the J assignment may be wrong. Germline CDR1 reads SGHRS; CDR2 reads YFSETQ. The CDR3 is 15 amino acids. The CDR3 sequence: CATSRNPGTPYEQYF. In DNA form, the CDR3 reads TGCGCCACCTCCCGCAATCCGGGGACGCCCTACGAGCAGTACTTC.

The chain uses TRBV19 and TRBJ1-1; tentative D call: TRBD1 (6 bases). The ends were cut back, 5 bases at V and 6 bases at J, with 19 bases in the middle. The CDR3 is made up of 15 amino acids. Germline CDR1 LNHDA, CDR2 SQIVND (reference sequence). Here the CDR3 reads CASSFGGGPLPEAFF. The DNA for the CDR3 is TGTGCCAGTAGTTTTGGGGGGGGGCCCCTCCCTGAAGCTTTCTTT.

The CDR3 spells CASSFEGNTIYF. CDR3 DNA sequence: TGTGCCAGCAGCTTCGAAGGAAACACCATATATTTT. The gene calls are TRBV7-6 and TRBJ1-3, with unresolved D. V lost 3 bases and J 4 bases, leaving 4 bases between the germline ends. CDR1 and CDR2 from the germline V gene are SGHVS and FNYEAQ. The CDR3 is 12 residues long.